Reported below is one TCR beta chain. The V and J ends lost 5 bases and 4 bases, in that order; junction bases with no gene match: 10. The CDR3 is made up of 16 amino acids. The V gene's germline CDR1 is SEHNR and CDR2 FQNEAQ (reference sequence). Assay: immunoSEQ multiplex PCR; the TCRdb copy retains only in-frame clones and omits some. The table includes over 55,000 clones, 70% detected once. This entry belongs to a study of T cell clones after liver transplantation. At the level of the study: Samples came pre-transplant, pre-randomization before withdrawal, and post-randomization after withdrawal ended.

Sample: CD4+ T cells from blood, taken at the approximately 15-month timepoint. The V and J genes are TRBV7-9 and TRBJ2-1, with 8 bases aligning to TRBD2. This sequence originates from a human patient who received a liver transplant. Some T cells may be graft donor cells. The CDR3: CASSPRRAGDYNEQFF. The CDR3 bases are TGTGCCAGCAGCCCCCGTAGAGCGGGGGATTACAATGAGCAGTTCTTC.